Listed below are T cell receptor beta chains from one sample, sequenced in a study of technical replicates of blood from several donors. Profiled with immunoSEQ multiplex PCR; TCRdb holds only in-frame clones, not every one. The table records about 100,000 clones, roughly 94% of them present only once. The sample taken for sequencing was T cells isolated from PBMCs. All receptors come from a human donor in good health. The CDR3 runs from the conserved cysteine through the conserved F or W. Each record gives: D gene, V gene, J gene, clone size, CDR3 protein, CDR3 DNA. A D gene is named only where the DNA matches it firmly. For some rows the clone size is stated as once, few or many, or as a class when expanded; others skip it.

d_gene: .; v_gene: TRBV28; j_gene: TRBJ2-7; abundance: .; CDR3aa: CASQIQGNEQYF; CDR3nt: TGTGCCAGTCAGATACAGGGTAACGAGCAGTACTTC
d_gene: TRBD1; v_gene: TRBV14; j_gene: TRBJ1-2; abundance: .; CDR3aa: CASSLTGTGYGYTF; CDR3nt: TGTGCCAGCAGCCTAACCGGGACAGGCTATGGCTACACCTTC
d_gene: .; v_gene: TRBV15; j_gene: TRBJ2-1; abundance: .; CDR3aa: CATSRDRDPYNEQFF; CDR3nt: TGTGCCACCAGCAGAGATCGGGATCCCTACAATGAGCAGTTCTTC
d_gene: .; v_gene: TRBV4-2; j_gene: TRBJ2-7; abundance: .; CDR3aa: CASSQREQSYEQYF; CDR3nt: TGTGCCAGCAGCCAGCGGGAACAATCCTACGAGCAGTACTTC
d_gene: TRBD1; v_gene: TRBV28; j_gene: TRBJ1-1; abundance: .; CDR3aa: CASSPPKTGANTEAFF; CDR3nt: TGTGCCAGCAGCCCCCCGAAGACAGGGGCGAACACTGAAGCTTTCTTT
d_gene: TRBD1; v_gene: TRBV10-2; j_gene: TRBJ2-7; abundance: .; CDR3aa: CASSGRQWTGGGYEQYF; CDR3nt: TGCGCCAGCAGTGGGCGCCAATGGACAGGGGGAGGCTACGAGCAGTACTTC
d_gene: TRBD1; v_gene: TRBV10-3; j_gene: TRBJ1-1; abundance: .; CDR3aa: CAISDPRDSSAFF; CDR3nt: TGTGCCATCAGTGACCCCCGGGACAGCTCCGCTTTCTTT
d_gene: .; v_gene: TRBV27; j_gene: TRBJ2-1; abundance: .; CDR3aa: CASSSQYEQFF; CDR3nt: TGTGCCAGCAGTAGCCAATATGAGCAGTTCTTC
d_gene: .; v_gene: TRBV7-8; j_gene: TRBJ1-6; abundance: .; CDR3aa: CASTLKRVDSPLHF; CDR3nt: TGTGCCAGCACCCTAAAGAGGGTTGATTCACCCCTCCACTTT
d_gene: TRBD1; v_gene: TRBV27; j_gene: TRBJ2-3; abundance: .; CDR3aa: CASRPTDRADTQYF; CDR3nt: TGTGCCAGCAGACCTACGGACAGGGCAGATACGCAGTATTTT
d_gene: .; v_gene: TRBV6-5; j_gene: TRBJ1-5; abundance: .; CDR3aa: CASRQGGGNQPQHF; CDR3nt: TGTGCCAGCAGGCAAGGAGGGGGCAATCAGCCCCAGCATTTT
d_gene: TRBD1; v_gene: TRBV5-3; j_gene: TRBJ1-2; abundance: .; CDR3aa: CARSFRTGGAEINYGYTF; CDR3nt: TGTGCCAGAAGCTTTCGGACAGGGGGCGCTGAGATTAACTATGGCTACACCTTC
d_gene: .; v_gene: TRBV6-1; j_gene: TRBJ2-5; abundance: .; CDR3aa: CASSGQFGETQYF; CDR3nt: TGTGCCAGCTCGGGACAATTCGGGGAGACCCAGTACTTC
d_gene: TRBD1; v_gene: TRBV19; j_gene: TRBJ2-1; abundance: .; CDR3aa: CASRMGQALNNEQFF; CDR3nt: TGTGCCAGTAGGATGGGACAGGCTCTCAACAATGAGCAGTTCTTC
d_gene: TRBD1; v_gene: TRBV28; j_gene: TRBJ1-4; abundance: .; CDR3aa: CASSFTGTGYEKLFF; CDR3nt: TGTGCCAGCAGTTTTACCGGGACAGGGTACGAAAAACTGTTTTTT
d_gene: .; v_gene: TRBV13; j_gene: TRBJ2-2; abundance: once; CDR3aa: CASSLRTTGELFF; CDR3nt: TGTGCCAGCAGCTTAAGAACAACCGGGGAGCTGTTTTTT
d_gene: TRBD2; v_gene: TRBV7-9; j_gene: TRBJ2-1; abundance: .; CDR3aa: CASSFGTIPYNEQFF; CDR3nt: TGTGCCAGCAGCTTCGGGACTATCCCTTACAATGAGCAGTTCTTC
d_gene: TRBD1; v_gene: TRBV7-9; j_gene: TRBJ1-2; abundance: .; CDR3aa: CASSSGTGGVDYGYTF; CDR3nt: TGTGCCAGCAGCTCCGGGACAGGGGGCGTCGACTATGGCTACACCTTC
d_gene: TRBD1; v_gene: TRBV19; j_gene: TRBJ1-2; abundance: .; CDR3aa: CASSIRGQATYGYTF; CDR3nt: TGTGCCAGTAGTATACGTGGACAGGCTACCTATGGCTACACCTTC
d_gene: .; v_gene: TRBV6-5; j_gene: TRBJ2-5; abundance: .; CDR3aa: CASSDQPGETQYF; CDR3nt: TGTGCCAGCAGTGACCAGCCCGGGGAGACCCAGTACTTC
d_gene: TRBD1; v_gene: TRBV4-1; j_gene: TRBJ1-4; abundance: .; CDR3aa: CASSRDPRRQGTNEKLFF; CDR3nt: TGCGCCAGCAGCCGAGACCCAAGAAGACAGGGTACTAATGAAAAACTGTTTTTT
d_gene: .; v_gene: TRBV7-2; j_gene: TRBJ2-1; abundance: .; CDR3aa: CASSFRRDNEQFF; CDR3nt: TGTGCCAGCAGCTTTAGACGGGACAATGAGCAGTTCTTC
d_gene: .; v_gene: TRBV5-4; j_gene: TRBJ2-7; abundance: .; CDR3aa: CASSRPDLYEQYF; CDR3nt: TGTGCCAGCAGCCGGCCGGACTTATACGAGCAGTACTTC
d_gene: .; v_gene: TRBV4-1; j_gene: TRBJ2-7; abundance: .; CDR3aa: CASSHQLRSSSYEQYF; CDR3nt: TGCGCCAGCAGCCATCAATTGCGGTCAAGCTCCTACGAGCAGTACTTC
d_gene: TRBD1; v_gene: TRBV14; j_gene: TRBJ1-1; abundance: few; CDR3aa: CASSLWTGSTEAFF; CDR3nt: TGTGCCAGCAGCCTTTGGACAGGTTCCACTGAAGCTTTCTTT
d_gene: .; v_gene: TRBV7-3; j_gene: TRBJ2-2; abundance: .; CDR3aa: CATSDSNTGELFF; CDR3nt: TGTGCCACCTCAGATTCGAACACCGGGGAGCTGTTTTTT
d_gene: .; v_gene: TRBV14; j_gene: TRBJ2-7; abundance: .; CDR3aa: CASSLITGYSYEQYF; CDR3nt: TGTGCCAGCAGCCTAATAACAGGGTACTCCTACGAGCAGTACTTC
d_gene: .; v_gene: TRBV19; j_gene: TRBJ2-1; abundance: .; CDR3aa: CASSLGGAPAQFF; CDR3nt: TGTGCCAGTAGCCTGGGTGGGGCTCCGGCGCAGTTCTTC
d_gene: .; v_gene: TRBV28; j_gene: TRBJ2-7; abundance: .; CDR3aa: CASSLSQISSYEQYF; CDR3nt: TGTGCCAGCAGTTTATCCCAGATCAGCTCCTACGAGCAGTACTTC
d_gene: .; v_gene: TRBV4-1; j_gene: TRBJ1-1; abundance: .; CDR3aa: CASSQGRGLNTEAFF; CDR3nt: TGCGCCAGCAGCCAAGGGAGAGGGTTGAACACTGAAGCTTTCTTT
d_gene: .; v_gene: TRBV12-5; j_gene: TRBJ2-1; abundance: .; CDR3aa: CASGLRGQREQFF; CDR3nt: TGTGCTAGTGGTTTGCGTGGCCAGCGCGAGCAGTTCTTC
d_gene: .; v_gene: TRBV19; j_gene: TRBJ1-1; abundance: .; CDR3aa: CASSHRQVVHTEAFF; CDR3nt: TGTGCCAGTAGTCACCGACAGGTAGTACACACTGAAGCTTTCTTT
d_gene: .; v_gene: TRBV27; j_gene: TRBJ2-7; abundance: .; CDR3aa: CASSLGPPLYYEQYF; CDR3nt: TGTGCCAGCAGTTTAGGGCCACCTCTTTACTACGAGCAGTACTTC
d_gene: .; v_gene: TRBV5-1; j_gene: TRBJ2-1; abundance: .; CDR3aa: CASSFLAEAYNEQFF; CDR3nt: TGCGCCAGCAGCTTTCTGGCGGAGGCCTACAATGAGCAGTTCTTC
d_gene: .; v_gene: TRBV4-1; j_gene: TRBJ1-1; abundance: .; CDR3aa: CASSQPRQGAPNTEAFF; CDR3nt: TGCGCCAGCAGCCAACCAAGGCAAGGAGCCCCCAACACTGAAGCTTTCTTT
d_gene: TRBD1; v_gene: TRBV5-8; j_gene: TRBJ1-1; abundance: .; CDR3aa: CASSRIDRDREAFF; CDR3nt: TGTGCCAGCAGCCGAATTGACCGGGACAGGGAAGCTTTCTTT
d_gene: .; v_gene: TRBV7-8; j_gene: TRBJ1-2; abundance: .; CDR3aa: CASSASEVFTYGYTF; CDR3nt: TGTGCCAGCAGCGCATCAGAGGTTTTTACTTATGGCTACACCTTC
d_gene: TRBD2; v_gene: TRBV9; j_gene: TRBJ2-1; abundance: .; CDR3aa: CASSVDRRGAYNEQFF; CDR3nt: TGTGCCAGCAGCGTAGATCGGCGGGGGGCGTACAATGAGCAGTTCTTC
d_gene: TRBD1; v_gene: TRBV9; j_gene: TRBJ2-5; abundance: .; CDR3aa: CASSPTLQGGETQYF; CDR3nt: TGTGCCAGCAGCCCAACACTACAGGGGGGAGAGACCCAGTACTTC
d_gene: .; v_gene: TRBV4-2; j_gene: TRBJ2-2; abundance: .; CDR3aa: CASSQVAAGTPTGELFF; CDR3nt: TGTGCCAGCAGCCAAGTCGCAGCCGGGACTCCTACTGGGGAGCTGTTTTTT
d_gene: TRBD1; v_gene: TRBV7-9; j_gene: TRBJ2-5; abundance: .; CDR3aa: CASSRGQGGETQYF; CDR3nt: TGTGCCAGCAGCCGGGGACAGGGTGGGGAGACCCAGTACTTC
d_gene: TRBD2; v_gene: TRBV5-1; j_gene: TRBJ2-3; abundance: .; CDR3aa: CASSLGLAGMGADTQYF; CDR3nt: TGCGCCAGCAGCTTGGGACTAGCGGGAATGGGAGCAGATACGCAGTATTTT
d_gene: TRBD1; v_gene: TRBV5-1; j_gene: TRBJ2-5; abundance: .; CDR3aa: CASSYFTGEETQYF; CDR3nt: TGCGCCAGCAGCTACTTTACAGGGGAAGAGACCCAGTACTTC
d_gene: .; v_gene: TRBV25-1; j_gene: TRBJ2-5; abundance: .; CDR3aa: CASSFAGRETQYF; CDR3nt: TGTGCCAGCAGTTTTGCAGGGCGGGAGACCCAGTACTTC
d_gene: TRBD2; v_gene: TRBV27; j_gene: TRBJ2-5; abundance: .; CDR3aa: CASSLKDGLAEETQYF; CDR3nt: TGTGCCAGCAGTTTAAAGGACGGACTAGCGGAAGAGACCCAGTACTTC
d_gene: .; v_gene: TRBV28; j_gene: TRBJ2-3; abundance: .; CDR3aa: CASSLQQTGYTDTQYF; CDR3nt: TGTGCCAGCAGTCTACAACAAACAGGGTACACAGATACGCAGTATTTT
d_gene: .; v_gene: TRBV6-5; j_gene: TRBJ1-1; abundance: .; CDR3aa: CASSYSARVWNTEAFF; CDR3nt: TGTGCCAGCAGTTACTCGGCCCGGGTCTGGAACACTGAAGCTTTCTTT
d_gene: TRBD1; v_gene: TRBV5-4; j_gene: TRBJ1-4; abundance: .; CDR3aa: CASSRTGTGGPNEKLFF; CDR3nt: TGTGCCAGCAGCCGGACCGGGACAGGGGGACCTAATGAAAAACTGTTTTTT
d_gene: .; v_gene: TRBV6-1; j_gene: TRBJ2-1; abundance: .; CDR3aa: CASSEHPGDPAVNEQFF; CDR3nt: TGTGCCAGCAGTGAACACCCGGGGGACCCGGCGGTCAATGAGCAGTTCTTC
d_gene: .; v_gene: TRBV5-1; j_gene: TRBJ1-3; abundance: .; CDR3aa: CASSFSSADSRNTIYF; CDR3nt: TGCGCCAGCAGCTTCAGTTCGGCAGATAGCAGAAACACCATATATTTT
d_gene: .; v_gene: TRBV9; j_gene: TRBJ2-1; abundance: .; CDR3aa: CASSVREDEQFF; CDR3nt: TGTGCCAGCAGCGTGAGGGAGGATGAGCAGTTCTTC
d_gene: TRBD1; v_gene: TRBV19; j_gene: TRBJ2-2; abundance: .; CDR3aa: CASSIWQGANTGELFF; CDR3nt: TGTGCCAGTAGTATCTGGCAGGGGGCGAACACCGGGGAGCTGTTTTTT
d_gene: .; v_gene: TRBV14; j_gene: TRBJ2-7; abundance: .; CDR3aa: CASSQVGRGYEQYF; CDR3nt: TGTGCCAGCAGCCAAGTTGGTCGAGGGTACGAGCAGTACTTC
d_gene: TRBD1; v_gene: TRBV14; j_gene: TRBJ2-5; abundance: .; CDR3aa: CASSHWTGQETQYF; CDR3nt: TGTGCCAGCAGCCACTGGACAGGCCAAGAGACCCAGTACTTC
d_gene: .; v_gene: TRBV7-9; j_gene: TRBJ1-2; abundance: .; CDR3aa: CASSLASGSYGYTF; CDR3nt: TGTGCCAGCAGCTTAGCATCGGGTTCCTATGGCTACACCTTC